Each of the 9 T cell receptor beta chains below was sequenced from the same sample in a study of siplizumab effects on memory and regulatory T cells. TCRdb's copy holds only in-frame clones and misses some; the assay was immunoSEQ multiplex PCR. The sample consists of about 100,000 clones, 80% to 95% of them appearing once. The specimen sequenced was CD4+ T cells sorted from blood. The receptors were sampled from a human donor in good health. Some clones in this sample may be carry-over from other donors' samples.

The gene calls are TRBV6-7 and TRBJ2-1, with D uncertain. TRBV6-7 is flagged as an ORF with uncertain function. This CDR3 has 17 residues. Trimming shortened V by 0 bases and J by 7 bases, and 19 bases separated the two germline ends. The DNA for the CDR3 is TGTGCCAGCAGTTACTCGAAACTCGATGGTACGCAAAATGAGCAGTTCTTC. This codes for CASSYSKLDGTQNEQFF.

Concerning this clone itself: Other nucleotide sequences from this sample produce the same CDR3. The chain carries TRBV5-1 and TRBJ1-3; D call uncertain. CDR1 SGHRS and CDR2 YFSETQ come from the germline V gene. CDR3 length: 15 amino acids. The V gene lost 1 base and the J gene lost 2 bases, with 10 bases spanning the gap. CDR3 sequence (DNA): TGCGCCAGCAGCTTGCCCCGAGACCCTGGAAACACCATATATTTT. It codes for CASSLPRDPGNTIYF.

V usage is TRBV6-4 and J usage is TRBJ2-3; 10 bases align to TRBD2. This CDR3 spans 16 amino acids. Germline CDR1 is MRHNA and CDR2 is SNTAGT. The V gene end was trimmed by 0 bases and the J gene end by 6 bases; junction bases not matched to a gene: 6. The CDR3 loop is CASSDSASGSGDTQYF. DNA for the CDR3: TGTGCCAGCAGTGACTCAGCTAGCGGGAGTGGTGATACGCAGTATTTT.

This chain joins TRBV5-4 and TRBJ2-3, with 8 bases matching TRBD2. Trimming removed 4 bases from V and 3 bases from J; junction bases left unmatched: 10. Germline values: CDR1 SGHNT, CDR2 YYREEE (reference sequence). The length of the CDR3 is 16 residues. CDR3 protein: CASSPSGSGRTDTQYF. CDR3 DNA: TGTGCCAGCAGCCCGAGCGGGAGTGGACGGACAGATACGCAGTATTTT.

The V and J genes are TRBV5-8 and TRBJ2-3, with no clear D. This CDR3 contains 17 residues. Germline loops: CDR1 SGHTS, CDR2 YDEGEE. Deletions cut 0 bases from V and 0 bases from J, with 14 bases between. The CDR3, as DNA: TGTGCCAGCAGCTTGGCGAGCCAGTCTTCTAGCACAGATACGCAGTATTTT. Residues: CASSLASQSSSTDTQYF.

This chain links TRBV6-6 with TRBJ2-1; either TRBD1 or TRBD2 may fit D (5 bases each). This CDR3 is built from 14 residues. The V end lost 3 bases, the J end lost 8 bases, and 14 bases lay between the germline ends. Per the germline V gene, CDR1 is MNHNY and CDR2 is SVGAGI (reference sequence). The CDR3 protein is CASSYSGPTDEQFF. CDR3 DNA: TGTGCCAGCAGTTATTCGGGACCTACGGATGAGCAGTTCTTC.

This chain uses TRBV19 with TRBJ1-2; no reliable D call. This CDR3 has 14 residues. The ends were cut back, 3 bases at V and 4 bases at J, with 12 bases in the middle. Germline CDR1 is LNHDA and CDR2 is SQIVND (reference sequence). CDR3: CASSIGLAAYGYTF. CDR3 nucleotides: TGTGCCAGTAGTATCGGGTTGGCAGCCTATGGCTACACCTTC.

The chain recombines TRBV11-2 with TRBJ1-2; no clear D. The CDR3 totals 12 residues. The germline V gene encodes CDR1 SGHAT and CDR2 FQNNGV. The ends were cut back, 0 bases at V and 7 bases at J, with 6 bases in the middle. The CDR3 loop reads CASSLEGSGYTF. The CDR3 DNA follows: TGTGCCAGCAGCTTAGAGGGGTCTGGCTACACCTTC.

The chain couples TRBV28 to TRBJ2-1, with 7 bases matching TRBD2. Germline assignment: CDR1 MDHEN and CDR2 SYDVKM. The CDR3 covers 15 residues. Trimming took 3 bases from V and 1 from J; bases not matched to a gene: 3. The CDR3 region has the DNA TGTGCCAGCAGTTTGAGCGGGGTGTCCTACAATGAGCAGTTCTTC. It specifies CASSLSGVSYNEQFF.